This passage covers 27 T cell receptor beta chains from one sample sequenced in a study of radiotherapy plus CTLA-4 blockade in lung cancer. The table came from immunoSEQ multiplex PCR; TCRdb's copy has only in-frame clones and leaves some out. Here the sample spans around 95,000 clones, roughly 80% being singletons. Sequenced here: peripheral blood, sampled from a patient treated with radiotherapy plus ipilimumab. Receptors originate from a human donor with non-small cell lung cancer who had stable disease on radiotherapy plus ipilimumab.

The table lists this clone with a count of one. The V call is TRBV5-1, the J call TRBJ2-7, with unresolved D. There are 17 residues in the CDR3. Germline V gene sequence: CDR1 SGHRS, CDR2 YFSETQ. The V gene lost 0 bases and the J gene lost 1 base, with 17 bases spanning the gap. DNA for the CDR3: TGCGCCAGCAGCTTGGATTTCAGGTCCACCGTATCCTACGAGCAGTACTTC. Translated: CASSLDFRSTVSYEQYF. Full variable domain (remainder filled in from reference TRBV5-1 and TRBJ2-7): KAGVTQTPRYLIKTRGQQVTLSCSPISGHRSVSWYQQTPGQGLQFLFEYFSETQRNKGNFPGRFSGRQFSNSRSEMNVSTLELGDSALYLCASSLDFRSTVSYEQYFGPGTRLTVT.

V gene TRBV6-4 combines with J gene TRBJ1-5; D is possibly TRBD1 (5 bases). Germline assignment: CDR1 MRHNA and CDR2 SNTAGT. This CDR3 is 15 amino acids long. Trimming pared 5 bases from V and 4 bases from J, leaving 15 bases between. The CDR3 here is CASSLEAGKNQPQHF. CDR3 DNA sequence: TGTGCCAGCAGTCTTGAGGCAGGGAAGAATCAGCCCCAGCATTTT.

The rearrangement uses TRBV11-2 and TRBJ2-1, with D hard to call. Germline CDR1 reads SGHAT; CDR2 reads FQNNGV. The CDR3 extends over 12 amino acids. Trimming left V 2 bases short and J 7 bases short, with 6 bases between. This chain's CDR3 is CASSLSRNEQFF. CDR3 sequence (DNA): TGTGCCAGCAGCTTATCCAGGAATGAGCAGTTCTTC.

The chain joins TRBV29-1 to TRBJ1-3; D ambiguous. Trimming cost V 7 bases and J 10 bases, with 32 bases left between them. From germline, CDR1 is SQVTM and CDR2 ANQGSEA. The CDR3 is 17 residues long. The CDR3 sequence is CSDALDYLNRINWTIYF. In DNA, the CDR3 is TGCAGCGATGCCCTGGACTATCTTAATCGGATAAATTGGACCATATATTTT.

This clone was counted between two and nine times. This chain uses TRBV29-1 with TRBJ1-1; TRBD1 aligns across 8 bases. Looked up from germline, CDR1 is SQVTM and CDR2 is ANQGSEA. The CDR3 is 14 amino acids. The J segment lost 4 bases and the V segment lost 7 bases, leaving 11 bases of the junction unmatched. Written as DNA, the CDR3 is TGCAGCGCCCGGACAGGGTGGATTGGCACTGAAGCTTTCTTT. Protein: CSARTGWIGTEAFF. Looking up the rest from reference TRBV29-1 and TRBJ1-1 gives the full variable domain: SAVISQKPSRDICQRGTSLTIQCQVDSQVTMMFWYRQQPGQSLTLIATANQGSEATYESGFVIDKFPISRPNLTFSTLTVSNMSPEDSSIYLCSARTGWIGTEAFFGQGTRLTVV.

The V and J genes are TRBV25-1 and TRBJ2-2; TRBD1 aligns across 10 bases. CDR1 MGHDK and CDR2 SYGVNS come from the germline V gene. There are 16 residues in the CDR3. Trimming at V came to 3 bases and at J to 3 bases, leaving 4 bases not matched to a gene. CDR3 loop: CASSDLTGGDTGELFF. The CDR3 DNA follows: TGTGCCAGCAGTGACCTGACAGGGGGCGACACCGGGGAGCTGTTTTTT.

The chain is built from TRBV28 and TRBJ2-7; D remains ambiguous. The V and J ends lost 4 bases and 5 bases respectively, with 12 bases between them. Germline V lookup: CDR1 MDHEN, CDR2 SYDVKM. The CDR3 runs 13 residues. Written as DNA, the CDR3 is TGTGCCAGCAGTTCAGTTGATCGGAACGAGCAGTACTTC. This gives the protein CASSSVDRNEQYF.

The CDR3 nucleotides are TGTGCCAGCAGCGAGTACAGGGGGAGCACCGGGGAGCTGTTTTTT. This gives the protein CASSEYRGSTGELFF. The chain carries TRBV7-2 and TRBJ2-2, with TRBD1 matching 8 bases. The CDR3 totals 15 residues. The germline V gene encodes CDR1 SGHTA and CDR2 FQGNSA. J was trimmed by 4 bases and V by 5 bases; bases with no gene match: 6.

This rearrangement joins TRBV28 to TRBJ1-5, with D possibly TRBD1 on 5 matching bases. The CDR3 sequence is 16 residues long. Germline V lookup: CDR1 MDHEN, CDR2 SYDVKM. Trimming shortened V by 7 bases and J by 0 bases, and 16 bases separated the two germline ends. This chain's CDR3 is CASTLDTLYSNQPQHF. The CDR3, as DNA: TGTGCCAGCACCCTGGACACGTTATATAGCAATCAGCCCCAGCATTTT.

The gene calls are TRBV6-1 and TRBJ1-1, with unresolved D. The CDR3 totals 13 residues. V dropped 6 bases and J dropped 3 bases, with 11 bases sitting between them. Germline V gene data show CDR1 as MNHNS and CDR2 as SASEGT. This chain's CDR3 is CASRGSGYTEAFF. CDR3 coding DNA: TGTGCCAGCAGGGGTTCGGGCTACACTGAAGCTTTCTTT.

V gene TRBV5-1 combines with J gene TRBJ1-5; D gene uncertain. Trimming removed 2 bases at V and 4 bases at J, with 7 bases between. This CDR3 has 13 residues. Germline loops: CDR1 SGHRS, CDR2 YFSETQ. DNA for the CDR3: TGCGCCAGCAGCTTTCAAGGGAATCAGCCCCAGCATTTT. This codes for CASSFQGNQPQHF.

CDR3 in DNA: TGTGCCAGCAGCAAATATTGGGAGTTTCAGGAGCCCCAGCATTTT. This codes for CASSKYWEFQEPQHF. The V gene is TRBV21-1, the J gene TRBJ1-5. TRBV21-1 is assigned pseudogene status. The CDR3 is made up of 15 amino acids.

The J gene is TRBJ1-3, the V gene TRBV5-4; D uncertain. This CDR3 has 14 amino acids. Trimming left V 4 bases short and J 4 bases short, with 12 bases between. CDR1 is SGHNT and CDR2 is YYREEE in the germline V gene (reference sequence). Here the CDR3 DNA reads TGTGCCAGCAGCAAAGACACCGGGGGAAACACCATATATTTT. This encodes CASSKDTGGNTIYF.

The CDR3 loop is CASSAGTQGEKLFF. In DNA form, the CDR3 reads TGTGCCAGCAGCGCCGGGACCCAGGGAGAAAAACTGTTTTTT. The chain combines TRBV9 with TRBJ1-4; D perhaps matches TRBD1 (5 bases). Germline V lookup: CDR1 SGDLS, CDR2 YYNGEE. V was trimmed by 3 bases and J by 8 bases, leaving 14 bases between them. The CDR3 is made up of 14 amino acids.

On this clone: Other DNA sequences in the same sample also yield this CDR3. The chain carries TRBV19 and TRBJ2-1, with D unclear. The CDR3 sequence is 15 residues long. Germline-derived CDR1 and CDR2 are LNHDA and SQIVND (reference sequence). V gave up 0 bases and J gave up 0 bases, with 6 bases separating them. The CDR3 bases are TGTGCCAGTAGTATAGACAGGAGCTCCTACAATGAGCAGTTCTTC. Translating gives CASSIDRSSYNEQFF.

The CDR3 loop reads CAWTGRTFVNTEAFF. The CDR3 DNA sequence: TGTGCCTGGACGGGGCGGACCTTCGTGAACACTGAAGCTTTCTTT. The J gene is TRBJ1-1, the V gene TRBV30; TRBD1 might be the D (5 bases). Germline V gives CDR1 GTSNPN, CDR2 SVGIG (reference sequence). The CDR3 runs 15 residues. V dropped 4 bases and J dropped 0 bases, with 15 bases sitting between them. Based on the CDR3 plus reference TRBV30 and TRBJ1-1, the full variable domain is SQTIHQWPATLVQPVGSPLSLECTVEGTSNPNLYWYRQAAGRGLQLLFYSVGIGQISSEVPQNLSASRPQDRQFILSSKKLLLSDSGFYLCAWTGRTFVNTEAFFGQGTRLTVV.

This clone was seen a few times. The chain employs TRBV19 and TRBJ1-2; D is perhaps TRBD1 (5 bases). There are 17 residues in the CDR3. Trimming left V 8 bases short and J 0 bases short, with 22 bases between. Germline loops: CDR1 LNHDA, CDR2 SQIVND (reference sequence). The CDR3 sequence: CASDSGSHRSTNYGYTF. Here the CDR3 DNA reads TGTGCCAGTGACTCAGGGTCGCACCGAAGTACTAACTATGGCTACACCTTC.

The chain recombines TRBV7-2 with TRBJ2-1; maybe TRBD1 (5 bases). Germline CDR1 and CDR2: SGHTA and FQGNSA. CDR3 length: 14 residues. V lost 4 bases to trimming and J lost 8 bases, with 15 bases between them. The CDR3 sequence: CASSSQGKLDEQFF. Here the CDR3 DNA reads TGTGCCAGCAGCTCGCAGGGAAAACTCGATGAGCAGTTCTTC.

The rearrangement links TRBV5-1 to TRBJ2-1; 7 nucleotides align to TRBD2. The CDR3 sequence is 19 residues long. V shed 4 bases, J shed 1 base, and the junction held 17 bases outside the gene matches. CDR1 and CDR2 (germline): SGHRS, YFSETQ. The CDR3 DNA follows: TGCGCCAGCAGCCCCGGGTTGGGCGGCGGGGGTCTATCCTACAATGAGCAGTTCTTC. Translation gives CASSPGLGGGGLSYNEQFF.

The rearrangement uses TRBV28 and TRBJ1-5, with 9 nucleotides matching TRBD1. There are 15 residues in the CDR3. CDR1 is MDHEN, CDR2 SYDVKM, per germline. V lost 6 bases and J lost 3; bases outside the gene matches: 6. The CDR3 sequence: CASSQGTGINQPQHF. In DNA form, the CDR3 reads TGTGCCAGCAGCCAAGGGACAGGGATCAATCAGCCCCAGCATTTT.

This chain uses TRBV7-2 with TRBJ1-1; TRBD1 matches 9 bases. The CDR3 contains 15 residues. Germline V gene data show CDR1 as SGHTA and CDR2 as FQGNSA. The J segment lost 1 base and the V segment lost 2 bases, leaving 2 bases of the junction unmatched. The CDR3 loop reads CASSLLQGANTEAFF. For the CDR3, the DNA is TGTGCCAGCAGCTTACTACAGGGGGCGAACACTGAAGCTTTCTTT.

The genes are TRBV9 and TRBJ1-4; TRBD1 might be the D (6 bases). Per germline, CDR1 SGDLS and CDR2 YYNGEE. V was cut by 5 bases and J by 8 bases, with 16 bases left in between. This CDR3 region has 14 residues. The CDR3 nucleotides are TGTGCCAGCAGTCCTACAGGGAGTTTGGAAAAACTGTTTTTT. Its translation: CASSPTGSLEKLFF.

The CDR3 here is CASSLGGTNNEQFF. The CDR3 nucleotides read TGTGCCAGCAGCTTAGGGGGGACTAACAATGAGCAGTTCTTC. The V gene is TRBV11-3, the J gene TRBJ2-1; TRBD2 matches 7 bases. The germline V gene encodes CDR1 SGHNT and CDR2 YENEEA. The CDR3 is made up of 14 amino acids. The V gene end was trimmed by 1 base and the J gene end by 5 bases; junction bases not matched to a gene: 2.

The chain joins TRBV6-5 to TRBJ1-5; 9 nucleotides align to TRBD1. After removal of 5 bases from V and 2 bases from J, the junction contained 4 bases not matched to a gene. The CDR3 spans 15 residues. Germline V CDR1 and CDR2: MNHEY, SVGAGI. CDR3 nucleotide sequence: TGTGCCAGCAGTCGACAGGGGGGAGGCAATCAGCCCCAGCATTTT. Its protein product is CASSRQGGGNQPQHF.

The chain links TRBV28 to TRBJ1-1, with D tentatively TRBD1 (5 bases). Looked up from germline, CDR1 is MDHEN and CDR2 is SYDVKM. V lost 7 bases to trimming and J lost 4 bases, with 16 bases between them. This CDR3 contains 14 residues. As DNA, the CDR3 is TGTGCCAGCACTCCTGGGGGGGAGAGCACTGAAGCTTTCTTT. Amino acid sequence: CASTPGGESTEAFF. Using reference TRBV28 and TRBJ1-1 for the parts outside the CDR3, the full variable domain is DVKVTQSSRYLVKRTGEKVFLECVQDMDHENMFWYRQDPGLGLRLIYFSYDVKMKEKGDIPEGYSVSREKKERFSLILESASTNQTSMYLCASTPGGESTEAFFGQGTRLTVV.

The rearrangement joins TRBV10-1 to TRBJ1-1; no firm D call. Trimming took 3 bases from V and 1 from J, leaving 3 bases between them. There are 12 residues in the CDR3. In germline, CDR1 is WNHNN, CDR2 SYGVQD (reference sequence). CDR3 DNA sequence: TGCGCCAGCAGTGAACCGAACACTGAAGCTTTCTTT. Residues: CASSEPNTEAFF.

V and J are TRBV11-2 and TRBJ1-2; D is ambiguous. CDR3 length: 13 residues. The V end lost 7 bases, the J end lost 8 bases, and 17 bases lay between the germline ends. CDR1 and CDR2 (germline): SGHAT, FQNNGV. The CDR3 spells CASTQIFVGGYTF. The CDR3 DNA reads as TGTGCCAGCACCCAAATTTTCGTGGGGGGCTACACCTTC.